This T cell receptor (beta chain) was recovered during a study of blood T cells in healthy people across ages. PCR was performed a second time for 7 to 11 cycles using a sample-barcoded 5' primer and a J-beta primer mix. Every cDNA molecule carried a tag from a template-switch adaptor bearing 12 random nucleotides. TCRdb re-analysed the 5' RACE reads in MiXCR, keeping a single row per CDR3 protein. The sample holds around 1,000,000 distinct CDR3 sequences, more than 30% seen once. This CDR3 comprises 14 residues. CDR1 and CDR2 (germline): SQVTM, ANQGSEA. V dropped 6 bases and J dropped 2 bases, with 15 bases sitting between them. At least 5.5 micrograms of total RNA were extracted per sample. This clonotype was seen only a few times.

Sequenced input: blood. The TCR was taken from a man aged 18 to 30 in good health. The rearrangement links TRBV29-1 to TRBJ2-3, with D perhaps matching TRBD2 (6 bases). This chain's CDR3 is CSVQPGLHTDTQYF. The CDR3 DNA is TGCAGCGTCCAGCCCGGACTACACACAGATACGCAGTATTTT.